Below, 27 T cell receptor beta chains from the same sample are listed, as sequenced in a study of T cells in Graves' hyperthyroidism and ophthalmopathy. TCR beta CDR3 region amplification was performed from RNA transcripts. HTBI primers drove first-round RT-PCR of the TCR CDR3. TCRdb analysed the multiplex PCR reads with MiXCR anew, one entry per CDR3 protein. This table has hundreds of thousands of distinct CDR3 sequences, 22% appearing once. The sample taken for sequencing was blood. These receptor sequences come from a man aged 30 to 39 with Graves' ophthalmopathy.

Only a few counts were recorded for this clonotype. This chain joins TRBV6-1 and TRBJ2-7, with TRBD2 matching over 11 bases. Unmatched junction bases numbered 10, after V lost 2 bases and J lost 1 base. The CDR3 runs 18 residues. In germline, CDR1 is MNHNS, CDR2 SASEGT. This CDR3 reads CASSEYGVAGGGSYEQYF. As DNA, the CDR3 is TGTGCCAGCAGTGAATATGGTGTAGCGGGAGGGGGATCCTACGAGCAGTACTTC.

The table lists this clonotype with a few counts. The chain links TRBV11-1 to TRBJ2-1; TRBD2 agrees at 13 bases. CDR3 length: 16 residues. CDR1 SGHAT and CDR2 FQDESV come from the germline V gene (reference sequence). V lost 6 bases to trimming and J lost 5 bases; unmatched junction nucleotides: 7. CDR3 coding DNA: TGTGCCAGCAGTTCGAGGGGGACTAGCGGGGACAATGAGCAGTTCTTC. The encoded protein is CASSSRGTSGDNEQFF.

The chain employs TRBV27 and TRBJ2-1; TRBD2 might be the D (6 bases). CDR3 length equals 13 residues. Germline CDR1 is MNHEY and CDR2 is SMNVEV (reference sequence). Trimming left V 6 bases short and J 8 bases short, with 14 bases between. Here the CDR3 reads CASSRAGSDEQFF. CDR3 DNA sequence: TGTGCCAGCAGCCGGGCCGGGAGCGATGAGCAGTTCTTC.

This clonotype was seen a few times. The chain carries TRBV11-3 and TRBJ2-7; the D gene is possibly TRBD1 (5 bases). The V gene lost 1 base and the J gene lost 0 bases, with 7 bases spanning the gap. The CDR3 sequence is 14 residues long. Germline values: CDR1 SGHNT, CDR2 YENEEA. The CDR3 sequence is CASSLVTDSYEQYF. CDR3 sequence (DNA): TGTGCCAGCAGCTTAGTGACAGACTCCTACGAGCAGTACTTC.

There are many counts of this clonotype. The chain uses TRBV5-1 and TRBJ1-1; TRBD1 matches 8 bases. Germline assignment: CDR1 SGHRS and CDR2 YFSETQ. Trimming at V came to 2 bases and at J to 11 bases, leaving 17 bases not matched to a gene. The CDR3 covers 16 residues. The CDR3 reads CASSFTAAWTGKDAFF. The CDR3 nucleotides are TGCGCCAGCAGCTTCACCGCCGCCTGGACAGGGAAGGATGCTTTCTTT.

V gene TRBV7-3 combines with J gene TRBJ2-1; D is ambiguous. Trimming took 5 bases from V and 5 from J, leaving 7 bases between them. Germline V lookup: CDR1 SGHTA, CDR2 FQGTGA. This CDR3 has 12 residues. The CDR3 here is CASSEQHNEQFF. In DNA form, the CDR3 reads TGTGCCAGCAGCGAACAACACAATGAGCAGTTCTTC.

A note on this clonotype: At one end the junction does not follow the germline gene, possibly because of a read error. The chain recombines TRBV27 with TRBJ1-1, with D maybe TRBD1 (5 bases). The CDR3 consists of 15 residues. CDR1 MNHEY and CDR2 SMNVEV come from the germline V gene (reference sequence). Here the CDR3 DNA reads TGTGCCAGCAGTTCCAGGGTCGGGAGGTACACTGAAGTTTTCTTT. Protein product: CASSSRVGRYTEVFF.

The rearrangement uses TRBV18 and TRBJ2-7, with 8 bases that match TRBD1. Trimming cost V 6 bases and J 5 bases; bases outside gene matches: 6. Looked up from germline, CDR1 is KGHSH and CDR2 is LQKENI. The CDR3 consists of 13 residues. CDR3 nucleotide sequence: TGTGCCAGCTCGCCGGACAGGGTCAACGAGCAGTACTTC. Protein product: CASSPDRVNEQYF.

The table lists this clonotype with many counts. The V and J genes are TRBV20-1 and TRBJ1-2; D not resolved. The ends were cut back, 6 bases at V and 4 bases at J, with 12 bases in the middle. In germline, CDR1 is DFQATT, CDR2 SNEGSKA (reference sequence). The CDR3 covers 12 residues. CDR3 in DNA: TGCAGTGCGTCCGCCCCTCTCTATGGCTACACCTTC. Amino acids: CSASAPLYGYTF.

Only a few counts were recorded for this clonotype. V is TRBV3-1 and J is TRBJ2-5, with 10 bases lining up with TRBD2. The ends lost 6 bases at V and 3 bases at J; junction bases unmatched: 7. Germline-derived CDR1 and CDR2 are LGHDT and YNNKEL (reference sequence). The length of the CDR3 is 15 residues. The CDR3 reads CASSLAGVGEETQYF. The CDR3 DNA sequence: TGTGCCAGCAGTCTAGCGGGAGTGGGTGAAGAGACCCAGTACTTC.

This rearrangement joins TRBV29-1 to TRBJ2-7; 7 bases align to TRBD2. Germline V lookup: CDR1 SQVTM, CDR2 ANQGSEA. J lost 0 bases, V lost 4 bases, and 3 bases had no gene match. CDR3 size: 13 residues. This chain's CDR3 is CSVVGGSSYEQYF. The CDR3 DNA sequence: TGCAGCGTTGTAGGCGGGAGCTCCTACGAGCAGTACTTC.

This clonotype was seen many times. The rearrangement links TRBV11-2 to TRBJ1-1; 8 bases align to TRBD1. J lost 4 bases, V lost 3 bases, and 4 bases had no gene match. CDR3 length: 14 amino acids. Germline values: CDR1 SGHAT, CDR2 FQNNGV. The CDR3 DNA reads TGTGCCAGCAGCTTGACAGGGGAGGGCACTGAAGCTTTCTTT. Protein product: CASSLTGEGTEAFF.

The chain has TRBV6-5 and TRBJ1-1; possible D gene TRBD1, 6 bases. The CDR3 has 14 amino acids. V was cut by 2 bases and J by 2 bases, with 9 bases left in between. The germline V gene encodes CDR1 MNHEY and CDR2 SVGAGI. This CDR3 reads CASSYGQQNTEAFF. The CDR3 DNA follows: TGTGCCAGCAGTTACGGACAGCAAAACACTGAAGCTTTCTTT.

This clonotype was seen at least ten times. This chain links TRBV19 with TRBJ2-5; D is perhaps TRBD2 (6 bases). Germline loops: CDR1 LNHDA, CDR2 SQIVND (reference sequence). The CDR3 sequence is 14 residues long. The germline V and J ends were trimmed by 4 bases and 2 bases, with 11 bases remaining between them. The DNA of the CDR3 is TGTGCCAGTAGTACGACTAGTTTACAAGAGACCCAGTACTTC. Translating gives CASSTTSLQETQYF.

V is TRBV12-3 or TRBV12-4 and J is TRBJ2-3; D unresolved. The germline V and J ends were trimmed by 2 bases and 2 bases, with 11 bases remaining between them. This CDR3 contains 15 residues. The CDR3 loop reads CASSLKSSHTDTQYF. The DNA of the CDR3 is TGTGCCAGCAGTTTAAAATCCTCACACACAGATACGCAGTATTTT.

The chain couples TRBV2 to TRBJ2-2, with 14 bases lining up with TRBD2. Germline V lookup: CDR1 SNHLY, CDR2 FYNNEI. The CDR3 extends over 16 amino acids. The V segment lost 9 bases and the J segment 4 bases; nucleotides outside the gene matches: 7. DNA for the CDR3: TGTGCCAGTAGGACTAGCGGGAGGACCACCACCGGGGAGCTGTTTTTT. It is translated as CASRTSGRTTTGELFF.

The sample holds many counts of this clonotype. This rearrangement joins TRBV30 to TRBJ2-3, with TRBD1 matching over 10 bases. The germline gives CDR1 GTSNPN, CDR2 SVGIG (reference sequence). With 2 bases clipped from V and 3 bases from J, the junction kept 5 bases outside the gene matches. This CDR3 has 15 amino acids. The CDR3 spells CAWSLTGGRTDTQYF. CDR3 DNA: TGTGCCTGGAGTCTGACAGGGGGCAGGACAGATACGCAGTATTTT.

The chain recombines TRBV12-3 or TRBV12-4 with TRBJ2-2, with a tentative D call TRBD2 (6 bases). There are 13 residues in the CDR3. Trimming took 7 bases from V and 4 from J, leaving 10 bases between them. In DNA, the CDR3 is TGTGCCAGCACGGGGGTTGGCACCGGGGAGCTGTTTTTT. It yields the protein CASTGVGTGELFF.

This clonotype was seen at least ten times. J is TRBJ2-7 and V is TRBV5-1; 10 nucleotides agree with TRBD1. The J segment lost 5 bases and the V segment lost 0 bases, leaving 5 bases of the junction unmatched. CDR3 length: 15 amino acids. Per germline, CDR1 SGHRS and CDR2 YFSETQ. The CDR3 reads CASSLGGQGVDEQYF. The CDR3 DNA is TGCGCCAGCAGCTTGGGTGGACAGGGGGTCGACGAGCAGTACTTC.

CDR3 sequence: CASSLTAEETQYF. The CDR3 DNA is TGTGCCAGCAGCTTAACGGCGGAAGAGACCCAGTACTTC. V gene TRBV7-3 combines with J gene TRBJ2-5; no clear D. The CDR3 extends over 13 amino acids. CDR1 and CDR2 (germline): SGHTA, FQGTGA. V was trimmed by 0 bases and J by 3 bases, leaving 5 bases between them.

The chain couples TRBV6-4 to TRBJ1-1, with unresolved D. Germline values: CDR1 MRHNA, CDR2 SNTAGT. The CDR3 length is 12 residues. Trimming cost V 8 bases and J 4 bases, with 11 bases left between them. The CDR3: CASGLGSTEAFF. The CDR3 coding sequence is TGTGCCAGCGGGCTGGGGAGCACTGAAGCTTTCTTT.

This clonotype was counted at least ten times. The chain is built from TRBV28 and TRBJ1-4; TRBD1 is a possible D gene (5 bases). The germline CDR1 and CDR2 sequences are MDHEN and SYDVKM. V dropped 6 bases and J dropped 8 bases, with 16 bases sitting between them. The CDR3 is 14 amino acids. The CDR3 protein is CASRSRVVWEKLFF. The CDR3 DNA follows: TGTGCCAGCAGATCCAGGGTAGTATGGGAAAAACTGTTTTTT.

Only a few counts were recorded for this clonotype. The chain joins TRBV6-5 to TRBJ2-5, with D unclear. This CDR3 contains 14 residues. V gave up 0 bases and J gave up 5 bases, with 10 bases separating them. The germline CDR1 and CDR2 sequences are MNHEY and SVGAGI. CDR3 loop: CASSYSPAMETQYF. CDR3 nucleotide sequence: TGTGCCAGCAGTTACTCTCCGGCGATGGAGACCCAGTACTTC.

V usage is TRBV5-5 and J usage is TRBJ1-1; maybe TRBD1 (5 bases). V was shortened by 0 bases and J by 0 bases, with 9 bases between the two germline ends. Germline loops: CDR1 SGHKS, CDR2 YYEKEE (reference sequence). This CDR3 has 15 residues. CDR3 amino acids: CASSLGWGMNTEAFF. CDR3 in DNA: TGTGCCAGCAGCTTGGGATGGGGGATGAACACTGAAGCTTTCTTT.

The table lists this clonotype with a few counts. This chain links TRBV12-3 or TRBV12-4 with TRBJ2-7; TRBD2 matches at 11 bases. J lost 7 bases, V lost 5 bases, and 10 bases had no gene match. The CDR3 is 15 amino acids. Written as DNA, the CDR3 is TGTGCCAGCAGTAAAACTAGCGGGAGTTTGGGGGAGCAGTACTTC. Encoded protein: CASSKTSGSLGEQYF.

There are a few counts of this clonotype. This chain connects TRBV12-5 to TRBJ1-6; 9 bases map to TRBD1. The CDR3 runs 15 residues. Per germline, CDR1 LGHNT and CDR2 FRNRAP. The V gene end was trimmed by 9 bases and the J gene end by 10 bases; junction bases not matched to a gene: 13. For the CDR3, the DNA is TGTGCTAGCCAAGCCTCACAGGGGGCTGAGTCACCCCTCCACTTT. This sequence encodes CASQASQGAESPLHF. Full variable domain (missing parts from reference TRBV12-5 and TRBJ1-6): DARVTQTPRHKVTEMGQEVTMRCQPILGHNTVFWYRQTMMQGLELLAYFRNRAPLDDSGMPKDRFSAEMPDATLATLKIQPSEPRDSAVYFCASQASQGAESPLHFGNGTRLTVT.

The V call is TRBV5-1, the J call TRBJ1-2; D is ambiguous. CDR3 size: 14 residues. The ends were cut back, 0 bases at V and 1 base at J, with 7 bases in the middle. CDR1 is SGHRS and CDR2 is YFSETQ in the germline V gene. DNA of the CDR3: TGCGCCAGCAGCTTGGTTGGGGATAACTATGGCTACACCTTC. This codes for CASSLVGDNYGYTF.